The 18 T cell receptor beta chains presented below share a single source sample, sequenced in a study of control samples from healthy donors and cancer patients. Using immunoSEQ multiplex PCR, the repertoire was profiled, and TCRdb retains in-frame clones only, with some absent. The sample carries about 180,000 clones, roughly 89% recorded once. The specimen sequenced was blood. These receptors came from a woman aged 50 to 60 in good health.

The V and J genes are TRBV29-1 and TRBJ2-1; TRBD1 is a possible D gene (6 bases). The germline V and J ends were trimmed by 4 bases and 9 bases, with 13 bases remaining between them. The CDR3 runs 12 residues. Germline V lookup: CDR1 SQVTM, CDR2 ANQGSEA. The DNA of the CDR3 is TGCAGCGTTGGGACAGAATCTACTGAGCAGTTCTTC. It yields the protein CSVGTESTEQFF.

The chain has TRBV7-2 and TRBJ2-5; D perhaps matches TRBD1 (5 bases). CDR1 SGHTA and CDR2 FQGNSA come from the germline V gene. V lost 2 bases and J 5 bases, leaving 9 bases between the germline ends. CDR3 size: 13 residues. DNA for the CDR3: TGTGCCAGCAGCTTATCAGGGTACGAGACCCAGTACTTC. It specifies CASSLSGYETQYF. Combining the CDR3 with reference TRBV7-2 and TRBJ2-5 gives the whole variable domain GAGVSQSPSNKVTEKGKDVELRCDPISGHTALYWYRQSLGQGLEFLIYFQGNSAPDKSGLPSDRFSAERTGGSVSTLTIQRTQQEDSAVYLCASSLSGYETQYFGPGTRLLVL.

The chain employs TRBV4-3 and TRBJ2-3; possibly TRBD2 for D (6 bases). V lost 0 bases and J 7 bases, leaving 20 bases between the germline ends. Germline V gives CDR1 LGHNA, CDR2 YSLEER. The CDR3 loop spans 17 amino acids. In DNA, the CDR3 is TGCGCCAGCAGCCAAGATACCCCAGCGGGTACCTGGAATACGCAGTATTTT. It yields the protein CASSQDTPAGTWNTQYF.

The chain combines TRBV11-2 with TRBJ1-3, with D possibly TRBD1 on 6 matching bases. In germline, CDR1 is SGHAT, CDR2 FQNNGV. The V end was cut by 9 bases, the J end by 0 bases, with 12 bases between. This CDR3 has 14 residues. CDR3 coding DNA: TGTGCCAGTGGGGGGGGCAACTCTGGAAACACCATATATTTT. Translation gives CASGGGNSGNTIYF.

V and J are TRBV27 and TRBJ1-5; TRBD1 is a possible D gene (5 bases). Between the trimmed V and J ends, which lost 2 bases and 9 bases, there was a span of 11 bases. Germline CDR1 is MNHEY and CDR2 is SMNVEV (reference sequence). The CDR3 extends over 13 amino acids. The CDR3 region has the DNA TGTGCCAGCAGTTTAACCCGGGGCCGGCCCCAGCATTTT. Its translation is CASSLTRGRPQHF.

The rearrangement joins TRBV4-3 to TRBJ1-2, with 9 bases aligning to TRBD1. Per germline, CDR1 LGHNA and CDR2 YSLEER. This CDR3 has 18 residues. The J segment lost 8 bases and the V segment lost 1 base, leaving 17 bases of the junction unmatched. Here the CDR3 reads CASSQAVPRDREVRGYTF. The CDR3 DNA reads as TGCGCCAGCAGCCAAGCTGTCCCCCGGGACAGGGAGGTTAGGGGCTACACCTTC.

The chain combines TRBV6-6 with TRBJ1-3; the D gene is possibly TRBD1 (5 bases). Germline CDR1 is MNHNY and CDR2 is SVGAGI (reference sequence). Trimming left V 2 bases short and J 2 bases short, with 7 bases between. The CDR3 is made up of 14 amino acids. CDR3 bases: TGTGCCAGCAGTTACAAGGGGCCTGGAAACACCATATATTTT. Its translation: CASSYKGPGNTIYF.

The rearrangement uses TRBV28 and TRBJ2-3; TRBD2 is a possible D gene (6 bases). V was pared by 7 bases and J by 5 bases, with 16 bases between. The CDR3 length is 14 residues. Per germline, CDR1 MDHEN and CDR2 SYDVKM. CDR3 sequence reads: CASTPGLFGDTQYF. In DNA form, the CDR3 reads TGTGCCAGCACCCCGGGACTCTTTGGAGATACGCAGTATTTT.

This chain uses TRBV6-2 or TRBV6-3 with TRBJ1-1; D is undetermined. CDR3 size: 12 residues. The ends were cut back, 2 bases at V and 4 bases at J, with 5 bases in the middle. Germline CDR1 and CDR2: MNHEY and SVGEGT. Here the CDR3 reads CASSYQRTEAFF. The CDR3 bases are TGTGCCAGCAGTTACCAACGCACTGAAGCTTTCTTT.

The genes are TRBV27 and TRBJ2-6, with 13 positions matching TRBD2. The germline gives CDR1 MNHEY, CDR2 SMNVEV (reference sequence). The CDR3 totals 19 residues. Germline trimming cut 8 bases from V and 3 bases from J; bases unmatched to any gene: 13. The DNA for the CDR3 is TGTGCCAGCGCTTCCCTAGGACTAGCGGGAGTAGTTGGGGCCAACGTCCTGACTTTC. Encoded protein: CASASLGLAGVVGANVLTF.

The rearrangement joins TRBV19 to TRBJ1-5; 8 positions agree with TRBD1. Unmatched junction bases numbered 9, after V lost 1 base and J lost 1 base. This CDR3 has 18 residues. From germline, CDR1 is LNHDA and CDR2 SQIVND (reference sequence). CDR3 amino acids: CASSIAGRGLGSNQPQHF. Written as DNA, the CDR3 is TGTGCCAGTAGTATAGCCGGCAGGGGGCTTGGGAGCAATCAGCCCCAGCATTTT.

The rearrangement uses TRBV9 and TRBJ2-3; D remains ambiguous. Between the trimmed V and J ends, which lost 3 bases and 2 bases, there was a span of 7 bases. In germline, CDR1 is SGDLS, CDR2 YYNGEE. This CDR3 has 13 residues. The CDR3 DNA is TGTGCCAGCAGCGCTCGATACACAGATACGCAGTATTTT. Translation: CASSARYTDTQYF.

The rearrangement joins TRBV3-1 (or the pseudogene TRBV3-2) to TRBJ1-2; 7 bases agree with TRBD1. The CDR3 extends over 14 amino acids. V shed 3 bases, J shed 3 bases, and the junction held 4 bases outside the gene matches. From germline, CDR1 is LGHDT and CDR2 YNNKEL (reference sequence). The CDR3 DNA reads TGTGCCAGCAGCCACGGAACAGGGGACTATGGCTACACCTTC. Translation: CASSHGTGDYGYTF.

This rearrangement joins TRBV7-2 to TRBJ2-7; D gene unclear. Germline CDR1 is SGHTA and CDR2 is FQGNSA. Trimming removed 5 bases at V and 6 bases at J, with 17 bases between. The CDR3 extends over 14 amino acids. DNA for the CDR3: TGTGCCAGCAGCCCCAACCGAGATTCACGCGAGCAGTACTTC. Residues: CASSPNRDSREQYF.

V usage is TRBV7-2 and J usage is TRBJ2-1; D gene uncertain. CDR3 length equals 14 residues. With 2 bases removed from V and 7 bases from J, the gap between germline ends came to 12 bases. Germline-derived CDR1 and CDR2 are SGHTA and FQGNSA. CDR3 nucleotide sequence: TGTGCCAGCAGCTTATGGCTTGGGGTTAATGAGCAGTTCTTC. Encoded protein: CASSLWLGVNEQFF. The variable domain in full, completed from reference TRBV7-2 and TRBJ2-1, reads GAGVSQSPSNKVTEKGKDVELRCDPISGHTALYWYRQSLGQGLEFLIYFQGNSAPDKSGLPSDRFSAERTGGSVSTLTIQRTQQEDSAVYLCASSLWLGVNEQFFGPGTRLTVL.

This chain links TRBV2 with TRBJ1-1, with TRBD1 matching 8 bases. Germline loops: CDR1 SNHLY, CDR2 FYNNEI. This CDR3 has 13 amino acids. The junction had 9 bases not matched to a gene; V was cut back by 4 bases and J by 11 bases. Written as DNA, the CDR3 is TGTGCCAGCAGTGTAGGGACAGGCTTTGCTGCTTTCTTT. Translated: CASSVGTGFAAFF.

The chain carries TRBV10-3 and TRBJ1-3; 12 bases agree with TRBD1. The CDR3 sequence is 15 residues long. Germline CDR1 and CDR2: ENHRY and SYGVKD. V was pared by 7 bases and J by 4 bases, with 5 bases of the junction left unmatched. In DNA, the CDR3 is TGTGCCATCAAGGGGACAGGGGGCGAAGGAAACACCATATATTTT. Its protein is CAIKGTGGEGNTIYF.

The CDR3 loop reads CASSWSGANNEQFF. The CDR3 region has the DNA TGCGCCAGCAGCTGGTCGGGAGCAAACAATGAGCAGTTCTTC. The J gene is TRBJ2-1, the V gene TRBV5-1; maybe TRBD2 (6 bases). The germline V gene encodes CDR1 SGHRS and CDR2 YFSETQ. Trimming removed 3 bases at V and 5 bases at J, with 12 bases between. There are 14 residues in the CDR3.